Listed below are T cell receptor beta chains from one sample, sequenced in a study of cytomegalovirus exposure and HLA in healthy donors. Profiled with immunoSEQ multiplex PCR; TCRdb holds only in-frame clones, not every one. This table holds hundreds of thousands of clones, 70% found once. The sequenced sample was PBMCs. These receptors came from a man in his forties in good health and CMV-seropositive. Both conserved end residues are part of each CDR3. Each record gives: D gene, clone size, V gene, J gene, CDR3 protein, CDR3 DNA. D genes are given only for firm matches. The listing skips clone size in some rows; elsewhere it reads once, few, many or a size class.

NA	NA	TRBV11-2	TRBJ2-1	CASSLGGQYNEQFF	TGTGCCAGCAGCTTAGGGGGGCAGTACAATGAGCAGTTCTTC
NA	NA	TRBV5-6	TRBJ2-5	CASSRTTEETQYF	TGTGCCAGCAGCAGGACTACGGAAGAGACCCAGTACTTC
TRBD1	NA	TRBV6-4	TRBJ2-3	CASSDAGQGADTQYF	TGTGCCAGCAGTGACGCTGGACAGGGGGCTGATACGCAGTATTTT
TRBD2	few	TRBV2	TRBJ2-1	CASSELGLAGDEQFF	TGTGCCAGCAGTGAATTGGGACTAGCTGGCGATGAGCAGTTCTTC
TRBD1	NA	TRBV5-6	TRBJ1-2	CASSLLSQGTYGYTF	TGTGCCAGCAGCTTACTCTCACAGGGGACCTATGGCTACACCTTC
TRBD2	few	TRBV23-1	TRBJ2-7	CASSQSASGTPYEQYF	TGCGCCAGCAGTCAATCGGCTAGCGGGACACCCTACGAGCAGTACTTC
NA	NA	TRBV7-2	TRBJ2-7	CASSLVLKRQEQYF	TGTGCCAGCAGCTTAGTGTTGAAACGACAGGAGCAGTACTTC
TRBD2	NA	TRBV4-2	TRBJ2-7	CASSQLVGTSGDEQYF	TGTGCCAGCAGCCAGTTGGTAGGGACTAGCGGGGACGAGCAGTATTTC
TRBD2	few	TRBV2	TRBJ2-3	CASSELAASTDTQYF	TGTGCCAGCAGTGAACTAGCGGCCTCGACAGATACGCAGTATTTT
NA	NA	TRBV19	TRBJ2-1	CASSMSSGPGEQFF	TGTGCCAGTAGTATGAGTAGCGGTCCCGGTGAGCAGTTCTTC
TRBD1	NA	TRBV4-1	TRBJ2-3	CASSQPDRGWDTQYF	TGCGCCAGCAGCCAGCCCGACAGGGGGTGGGATACGCAGTATTTT
NA	NA	TRBV7-6	TRBJ2-6	CASSLVPGAYSSGANVLTF	TGTGCCAGCAGCTTAGTTCCAGGCGCCTACTCCTCTGGGGCCAACGTCCTGACTTTC
TRBD1	NA	TRBV11-2	TRBJ1-2	CASSLAPTGGQYGYTF	TGTGCCAGCAGCTTAGCTCCGACAGGGGGTCAGTATGGCTACACCTTC
NA	NA	TRBV5-8	TRBJ1-5	CASSFSGDFNQPQHF	TGTGCCAGCAGCTTTTCAGGGGATTTTAATCAGCCCCAGCATTTT
NA	NA	TRBV7-6	TRBJ2-2	CASSLEVYANTGELFF	TGTGCCAGCAGCCTAGAAGTCTACGCGAACACCGGGGAGCTGTTTTTT
NA	NA	TRBV5-1	TRBJ2-7	CASSPGKSSYEQYF	TGCGCCAGCAGCCCGGGGAAGAGCTCCTACGAGCAGTACTTC
TRBD1	NA	TRBV18	TRBJ2-2	CASSAQGKNTGELFF	TGTGCCAGCTCAGCACAGGGGAAAAACACCGGGGAGCTGTTTTTT
NA	NA	TRBV6-6	TRBJ1-3	CASSTQGRTGNTIYF	TGTGCCAGCAGTACACAGGGAAGAACTGGAAACACCATATATTTT
NA	NA	TRBV7-2	TRBJ2-1	CASSLNPGRNNEQFF	TGTGCCAGCAGCTTAAATCCGGGGAGGAACAATGAGCAGTTCTTC
TRBD2	NA	TRBV9	TRBJ2-2	CASSFSSGGAGNTGELFF	TGTGCCAGCAGCTTTTCTAGCGGGGGAGCAGGGAACACCGGGGAGCTGTTTTTT
NA	NA	TRBV19	TRBJ1-2	CASSISHREGSYGYTF	TGTGCCAGTAGTATAAGCCACAGGGAAGGGAGCTATGGCTACACCTTC
TRBD1	once	TRBV4-1	TRBJ1-5	CASSHRTGDQPQHF	TGCGCCAGCAGCCACCGGACAGGGGACCAGCCCCAGCATTTT
NA	NA	TRBV5-1	TRBJ1-1	CASSWDNERTEAFF	TGCGCCAGCAGCTGGGACAACGAGAGGACTGAAGCTTTCTTT
NA	NA	TRBV15	TRBJ1-6	CATSRALIQGGSPLHF	TGTGCCACCAGCAGAGCCCTCATCCAGGGAGGCTCACCCCTCCACTTT
TRBD1	NA	TRBV5-6	TRBJ1-5	CASSLEGGGQPQHF	TGTGCCAGCAGCTTGGAAGGGGGCGGGCAGCCCCAGCATTTT
TRBD1	NA	TRBV29-1	TRBJ1-4	CSVGSTGATNEKLFF	TGCAGCGTGGGGTCGACAGGGGCAACTAATGAAAAACTGTTTTTT
NA	NA	TRBV9	TRBJ1-1	CASSVTRNTEAFF	TGTGCCAGCAGCGTAACCAGAAACACTGAAGCTTTCTTT
NA	NA	TRBV5-1	TRBJ1-3	CASSLDGGAYTIYF	TGCGCCAGCAGCTTGGATGGGGGCGCATACACCATATATTTT
TRBD1	NA	TRBV5-8	TRBJ2-1	CASSLGTGVKFF	TGTGCCAGCAGCCTGGGTACAGGGGTGAAGTTCTTC
TRBD1	NA	TRBV10-3	TRBJ1-5	CAISSRQGDQPQHF	TGTGCCATCAGTTCCAGACAGGGGGATCAGCCCCAGCATTTT
TRBD2	NA	TRBV13	TRBJ2-5	CASSLFYERGYAETQYF	TGTGCCAGCAGCTTATTTTATGAGCGGGGGTATGCAGAGACCCAGTACTTC
NA	NA	TRBV11-2	TRBJ2-4	CASTTMMGRSNIQYF	TGTGCCAGCACCACAATGATGGGCCGCTCCAACATTCAGTACTTC
TRBD2	NA	TRBV7-9	TRBJ2-5	CASSLPIAAGGPDETQYF	TGTGCCAGCAGCCTACCAATTGCAGCGGGGGGGCCGGATGAGACCCAGTACTTC
NA	NA	TRBV6-5	TRBJ2-7	CASSLSGEQYF	TGTGCCAGCAGCCTCTCGGGGGAGCAGTACTTC
TRBD2	NA	TRBV5-4	TRBJ2-3	CASSSGPSGGAADTQYF	TGTGCCAGCAGCTCAGGGCCTAGCGGGGGGGCAGCAGATACGCAGTATTTT
TRBD1	NA	TRBV2	TRBJ2-2	CASSRTGLNTGELFF	TGTGCCAGCAGCCGGACAGGGCTAAACACCGGGGAGCTGTTTTTT
NA	NA	TRBV2	TRBJ2-5	CASSVLEEETQYF	TGTGCCAGCAGTGTCCTTGAGGAGGAGACCCAGTACTTC
NA	NA	TRBV5-5	TRBJ2-1	CASNEQGGNEQFF	TGTGCCAGCAATGAGCAAGGGGGCAATGAGCAGTTCTTC
TRBD1	NA	TRBV5-5	TRBJ2-5	CASSTQTGGGETQYF	TGTGCCAGCAGCACACAGACAGGGGGAGGAGAGACCCAGTACTTC
TRBD2	NA	TRBV5-1	TRBJ2-1	CASSLEGAGGQNEQFF	TGCGCCAGCAGCTTGGAAGGGGCGGGGGGGCAAAATGAGCAGTTCTTC
NA	NA	TRBV5-1	TRBJ2-7	CASSLTGAPSYEQYF	TGCGCCAGCAGCCTGACAGGCGCACCCTCCTACGAGCAGTACTTC
NA	NA	TRBV11-2	TRBJ2-2	CASRSIAEVSLFLTGELFF	TGTGCCAGCCGATCTATCGCCGAGGTGTCGCTTTTCCTCACCGGGGAGCTGTTTTTT
NA	NA	TRBV27	TRBJ2-5	CASRPGTFTGETQYF	TGTGCCAGCAGACCCGGGACATTCACTGGGGAGACCCAGTACTTC
TRBD1	NA	TRBV5-1	TRBJ2-3	CASSSSPPGQAKMRSTDTQYF	TGCGCCAGCAGCTCCTCGCCCCCGGGACAGGCTAAGATGAGGAGCACAGATACGCAGTATTTT
TRBD2	NA	TRBV2	TRBJ2-7	CASSPGTSGGSYEQYF	TGTGCCAGCAGTCCCGGGACTAGCGGGGGCTCCTACGAGCAGTACTTC
NA	NA	TRBV5-1	TRBJ2-5	CASSLAGTHQETQYF	TGCGCCAGCAGCTTGGCCGGTACTCACCAAGAGACCCAGTACTTC
NA	NA	TRBV19	TRBJ1-4	CASSEEDANEKLFF	TGTGCCAGTAGTGAGGAGGACGCTAATGAAAAACTGTTTTTT
TRBD1	NA	TRBV5-1	TRBJ1-4	CASSPPRTGELVPNEKLFF	TGCGCCAGCAGCCCCCCCCGGACAGGGGAATTGGTGCCTAATGAAAAACTGTTTTTT
NA	NA	TRBV14	TRBJ2-5	CASSRGLKETQYF	TGTGCCAGCAGCCGGGGACTTAAAGAGACCCAGTACTTC
NA	NA	TRBV6-5	TRBJ1-2	CASSYFRANYGYTF	TGTGCCAGCAGTTACTTCAGGGCAAACTATGGCTACACCTTC
NA	NA	TRBV19	TRBJ2-7	CASSRTVPSYEQYF	TGTGCCAGTAGTAGAACAGTACCATCCTACGAGCAGTACTTC
TRBD2	NA	TRBV6-4	TRBJ2-2	CASIPGPAGDTGELFF	TGTGCCAGCATCCCTGGTCCAGCGGGGGACACCGGGGAGCTGTTTTTT
NA	few	TRBV5-4	TRBJ1-6	CASSVDGFSSYNSPLHF	TGTGCCAGCAGCGTAGACGGGTTTAGCTCCTATAATTCACCCCTCCACTTT
NA	NA	TRBV19	TRBJ1-6	CASSNPGGLSSYNSPLHF	TGTGCCAGTAGTAACCCAGGAGGTTTAAGCTCCTATAATTCACCCCTCCACTTT
NA	NA	TRBV19	TRBJ2-7	CASSIRVPSTEQYF	TGTGCCAGTAGTATCCGGGTCCCCTCTACGGAGCAGTACTTC
NA	NA	TRBV19	TRBJ1-1	CASRTLLRGPAAFF	TGTGCCAGTAGGACCCTACTCAGGGGACCTGCAGCTTTCTTT
TRBD1	NA	TRBV6-1	TRBJ2-5	CASSTGTGMQETQYF	TGTGCCAGCAGTACCGGGACAGGAATGCAAGAGACCCAGTACTTC
TRBD1	NA	TRBV5-4	TRBJ2-7	CASSWDRIYEQYF	TGTGCCAGCAGCTGGGACAGAATCTACGAGCAGTACTTC
NA	NA	TRBV4-2	TRBJ1-2	CASSSDSGAYGYTF	TGTGCCAGCAGCTCGGACAGTGGGGCCTATGGCTACACCTTC